This T cell receptor beta chain was sequenced in a study of cytomegalovirus exposure and HLA in healthy donors. Study information: One earlier analysis, a look at 150 million to 200 million T cells, found about 110 million unique TCR beta sequences. Broader study findings: Per a later analysis, HLA-associated TCR beta chains showed more clonal expansion than other, equally common TCR beta chains.

The PCR had 60 Vbeta and 13 Jbeta primers. Sequencing was performed with immunoSEQ multiplex PCR; in TCRdb, only in-frame clones are kept and a portion is missing. The table includes 83,000 or so clones, roughly 80% detected once. V lost 6 bases to trimming and J lost 5 bases; unmatched junction nucleotides: 8. CDR3 length: 14 residues. Germline V gene data show CDR1 as SGHTA and CDR2 as FQGNSA. The study sampled nominally healthy donors, though unrecorded immune exposures were likely. Worth noting for this clone: The antigen is undetermined.

J is TRBJ2-7 and V is TRBV7-2, with TRBD1 identical over 9 bases. Sequencing input: PBMCs. The origin of this receptor is a man aged 30 to 45 in good health and CMV-seropositive. CDR3 sequence reads: CASRPGQGSHEQYF. Here the CDR3 DNA reads TGTGCCAGCAGACCCGGACAGGGGTCGCACGAGCAGTACTTC.